The rows below give T cell receptor beta chains drawn from one sample of a study of blood T cell repertoires in COVID-19. Some clones are missing from TCRdb's copy, which holds only in-frame ones; the method was immunoSEQ multiplex PCR. The data hold hundreds of thousands of clones, with approximately 83% observed a single time. The sample taken for sequencing was peripheral blood. Source of these receptors: a woman younger than 45 with COVID-19, enrolled during active disease. Both conserved end residues are part of each CDR3. The D gene is left open where the match is weak. Where a row states a size, it is once, few, many or the class of an expanded clone; other rows omit it.

d_call	clone_size	v_call	j_call	cdr3_nt	cdr3_aa
TRBD1	once	TRBV28	TRBJ2-2	TGTGCCAGCAGGCACTCCACTTCACAGGGGCCGATTACCGGGGAGCTGTTTTTT	CASRHSTSQGPITGELFF
NA	once	TRBV9	TRBJ1-2	TGTGCCAGCGGGAGCAAGGATCGATATGGCTACACCTTC	CASGSKDRYGYTF
NA	NA	TRBV7-9	TRBJ2-7	TGTGCCAGCAGCTTAGAGAGCTCCTACGAGCAGTACTTC	CASSLESSYEQYF
NA	NA	TRBV10-3	TRBJ2-7	TGTGCCATCAGTGCCAGCTACGAGCAGTACTTC	CAISASYEQYF
NA	NA	TRBV19	TRBJ1-2	TGTGCCAGTAGATTGCTCCGACAACGGTTTGGCTACACCTTC	CASRLLRQRFGYTF
NA	once	TRBV7-3	TRBJ1-5	TGTGCCAGCAGCCGGGGGCCCCAGCATTTT	CASSRGPQHF
TRBD2	NA	TRBV27	TRBJ2-4	TGTGCCAGCAGTCCGACTTCCCCTAGCGGGATCTTTTACATTCAGTACTTC	CASSPTSPSGIFYIQYF
TRBD1	NA	TRBV12-3/TRBV12-4	TRBJ2-3	TGTGCCAGCAGACGACAGGGGAGAGATACGCAGTATTTT	CASRRQGRDTQYF
TRBD2	NA	TRBV6-6	TRBJ2-2	TGTGCCAGCAGTCGAACGGACCCGGGGGGACCCGGGGAGCTGTTTTTT	CASSRTDPGGPGELFF
NA	once	TRBV28	TRBJ1-4	TGTGCCAGCAGTTTAGGAGGGGCTAATGAAAAACTGTTTTTT	CASSLGGANEKLFF
NA	NA	TRBV7-3	TRBJ1-1	TGTGCCAGCAGCTTACCCGGGAACACTGAAGCTTTCTTT	CASSLPGNTEAFF
TRBD2	once	TRBV19	TRBJ2-7	TGTGCCAGTCACCCTAGCGGGAGTTCGGTATACGAGCAGTACTTC	CASHPSGSSVYEQYF
NA	NA	TRBV4-2	TRBJ1-1	TGTGCCAGCAGCCAACAGACATTGAACACTGAAGCTTTCTTT	CASSQQTLNTEAFF
TRBD1	once	TRBV18	TRBJ2-1	TGTGCCAGCTCACCCGGACAGGGGGCTTGGGATGAGCAGTTCTTC	CASSPGQGAWDEQFF
NA	NA	TRBV19	TRBJ2-7	TGTGCCAGTAGGGATGTCTCGGGGGGCCTAAGCTCCTACGAGCAGTACTTC	CASRDVSGGLSSYEQYF
TRBD2	NA	TRBV5-1	TRBJ2-4	TGCGCCAGCAGCGTGGGACTAGCGGGTAACATTCAGTACTTC	CASSVGLAGNIQYF
NA	once	TRBV5-6	TRBJ1-3	TGTGCCAGCAGCTTGTATTCCGGGAAGGGAAACACCATATATTTT	CASSLYSGKGNTIYF
TRBD1	NA	TRBV5-6	TRBJ2-7	TGTGCCAGCAGCTTTAGACAGGGTAGGTTCTACGAGCAGTACTTC	CASSFRQGRFYEQYF
NA	NA	TRBV7-2	TRBJ1-5	TGTGCCAGCAGCGTAGGGGCTTTGGGCAATCAGCCCCAGCATTTT	CASSVGALGNQPQHF
TRBD1	NA	TRBV19	TRBJ2-5	TGTGCCAGTAGGGACCCGGGACAGGGGGCACAGACCCAGTACTTC	CASRDPGQGAQTQYF
NA	NA	TRBV7-2	TRBJ2-2	TGTGCCAGCAGCTTAGCGGCCGGGTTAGGCGGGGAGCTGTTTTTT	CASSLAAGLGGELFF
TRBD2	NA	TRBV18	TRBJ2-1	TGTGCCAGCTCACCGGGACTAGCGGGGGGGGACTCCTACAATGAGCAGTTCTTC	CASSPGLAGGDSYNEQFF
TRBD1	NA	TRBV5-1	TRBJ2-5	TGCGCCAGCAGCTTAATGGGACAGCAAGAGACCCAGTACTTC	CASSLMGQQETQYF
TRBD2	NA	TRBV19	TRBJ2-1	TGTGCCAGTAGTGCCTACGGCGGGAGTTTTACCTACAATGAGCAGTTCTTC	CASSAYGGSFTYNEQFF
NA	NA	TRBV5-1	TRBJ1-5	TGCGCCAGCAGCCCAGGACAGTCGGGGCCCCAGCATTTT	CASSPGQSGPQHF
TRBD1	NA	TRBV11-2	TRBJ2-5	TGTGCCAGCAGCATCGCCTCGACAGGGGGGCAAGAGACCCAGTACTTC	CASSIASTGGQETQYF
NA	NA	TRBV30	TRBJ2-7	TGTGCCTGGAGGACAGCCTCCTACGAGCAGTACTTC	CAWRTASYEQYF
TRBD1	NA	TRBV28	TRBJ2-7	TGTGCCAGCAGTCCGGGACAGGGCCCCGAGCAGTACTTC	CASSPGQGPEQYF
TRBD1	NA	TRBV15	TRBJ1-2	TGTGCCACCAGCCCAGGGGGCGCTTATGGCTACACCTTC	CATSPGGAYGYTF
TRBD1	NA	TRBV5-4	TRBJ2-1	TGTGCCAGCAGCACGCCGGGACAGGCCTACAATGAGCAGTTCTTC	CASSTPGQAYNEQFF
TRBD2	NA	TRBV9	TRBJ2-1	TGTGCCAGCAGCGCCAGCGGGGCTAGCGGAAACAATGAGCAGTTCTTC	CASSASGASGNNEQFF
NA	NA	TRBV28	TRBJ2-1	TGTGCCAGCAGTTTACAGGGTGGGGGGTACAATGAGCAGTTCTTC	CASSLQGGGYNEQFF
NA	NA	TRBV4-2	TRBJ2-1	TGTGCCAGCAGCCACCACCGGGACTCCTACAATGAGCAGTTCTTC	CASSHHRDSYNEQFF
TRBD1	NA	TRBV7-2	TRBJ1-4	TGTGCCAGCAGCTTAGGGGGACAGGGGCAGGCAACTAATGAAAAACTGTTTTTT	CASSLGGQGQATNEKLFF
TRBD2	NA	TRBV5-1	TRBJ2-1	TGCGCCAGCAGCTTGGTTTCGAGCGGGGGATACAATGAGCAGTTCTTC	CASSLVSSGGYNEQFF
NA	few	TRBV5-6	TRBJ1-2	TGTGCCAGCAGCTTGACCACTGTTAGCTATGGCTACACCTTC	CASSLTTVSYGYTF
TRBD2	NA	TRBV5-4	TRBJ2-7	TGTGCCAGCAGCTCGGGGGGGCGGGCGCCCTACGAGCAGTACTTC	CASSSGGRAPYEQYF
TRBD1	NA	TRBV5-1	TRBJ2-7	TGCGCCAGCAGCTTGGGTGGGGACAGCTACGAGCAGTACTTC	CASSLGGDSYEQYF
TRBD2	few	TRBV27	TRBJ2-5	TGTGCCAGCAGTCCCGGTTGGGGAGGGGCTAAGTACCAAGAGACCCAGTACTTC	CASSPGWGGAKYQETQYF
NA	NA	TRBV28	TRBJ1-2	TGTGCCAGCAGCCTGAGGGAAAACTATGGCTACACCTTC	CASSLRENYGYTF
NA	NA	TRBV7-2	TRBJ2-7	TGTGCCAGCAGCTCAGAGGACTACGGACTTTGGACCTACGAGCAGTACTTC	CASSSEDYGLWTYEQYF
NA	NA	TRBV18	TRBJ2-3	TGTGCCAGCTCACCCCCTTCGGAGGGCACGCAGTATTTT	CASSPPSEGTQYF
NA	NA	TRBV18	TRBJ2-5	TGTGCCAGCTCACCACTCCCTAGCTATCAAGAGACCCAGTACTTC	CASSPLPSYQETQYF
NA	NA	TRBV30	TRBJ2-1	TGTGCCTGGAGTTATACCCGGGGAGTCAATGAGCAGTTCTTC	CAWSYTRGVNEQFF
TRBD1	NA	TRBV6-5	TRBJ1-4	TGTGCCAGCGGATACGACAGGGTTGAAAAACTGTTTTTT	CASGYDRVEKLFF
NA	NA	TRBV7-2	TRBJ1-3	TGTGCCAGCAGCGTAGCGACTGATACTGGAAACACCATATATTTT	CASSVATDTGNTIYF
NA	NA	TRBV9	TRBJ2-3	TGTGCCAGCAGCCCCCATACAGATACGCAGTATTTT	CASSPHTDTQYF
NA	NA	TRBV13	TRBJ1-1	TGTGCCAGCAGCCCGGCCGTCCCCAATACCGGGACAGAAGCTTTCTTT	CASSPAVPNTGTEAFF
NA	NA	TRBV9	TRBJ2-7	TGTGCCAGCAGCCCCCAGACAGAGCGGGCTTACGAGCAGTACTTC	CASSPQTERAYEQYF